The text below deals with one TCR beta chain. The source of the sample is a study of a mutant IDH1 vaccine in newly diagnosed glioma. Study-level background: Of treated patients, approximately 62% were men and about 38% women, averaging about 40 years.

As for time point: baseline, week 1 (first vaccination visit). The treatment denotes: pre-vaccination baseline after standard-of-care therapy. Method: immunoSEQ multiplex PCR; TCRdb's copy keeps in-frame clones and lacks some. The sample comprises over 75,000 clones, roughly 89% of which are singletons, and roughly 0.6% rests with the top ten. Germline V gene data show CDR1 as SGHVS and CDR2 as FQNEAQ. This CDR3 region has 16 residues. Unmatched junction bases numbered 9, after V lost 5 bases and J lost 7 bases. The material was PBMCs, obtained from a glioma patient treated with radiotherapy, temozolomide or both. The sequence came from a woman aged 45-59 years with glioma. The chain is built from TRBV7-8 and TRBJ2-2, with 11 bases that match TRBD1. This chain's CDR3 is CASSATGTGGIGELFF. The CDR3 DNA sequence: TGTGCCAGCAGCGCCACCGGGACAGGGGGAATCGGGGAGCTGTTTTTT.